This T cell receptor beta chain was recorded in a study of glioma-infiltrating T cells after dendritic cell vaccination. Germline values: CDR1 MDHEN, CDR2 SYDVKM. This CDR3 contains 14 residues. V lost 6 bases and J 3 bases, leaving 14 bases between the germline ends. TCRdb keeps only in-frame clones here, not all; method: immunoSEQ multiplex PCR. The sample records tens of thousands of clones, around 86% being singletons. The sample's time point: after dendritic cell vaccination, including at tumor progression/relapse. This clone was seen a handful of times. The source is a human donor with glioblastoma. This sample comprised blood, obtained after dendritic cell vaccination. V and J are TRBV28 and TRBJ1-2; D is perhaps TRBD1 (5 bases). CDR3 loop: CASRWGGEDYGYTF. The CDR3 nucleotides are TGTGCCAGCAGGTGGGGAGGGGAGGACTATGGCTACACCTTC.